The 28 T cell receptor beta chains below come from one sample, sequenced in a study of CD8 T cells in ankylosing spondylitis. A single record per CDR3 protein comes from TCRdb applying MiXCR to the 5' RACE reads. The repertoire includes about 150,000 distinct CDR3 sequences, more than 9.5% of them detected once, and over 4% sits in the top ten. The sample comprised blood, either unsorted or a sorted T cell fraction (not recorded which). The receptors derive from a female donor with ankylosing spondylitis or in good health (not recorded which).

This clonotype appeared many times. The chain recombines TRBV11-2 with TRBJ1-2, with 8 positions matching TRBD1. The length of the CDR3 is 16 residues. V lost 3 bases, J lost 5 bases, and 11 bases stayed unmatched. Germline V lookup: CDR1 SGHAT, CDR2 FQNNGV. CDR3 amino acids: CASSFRERQGAYGYTF. CDR3 sequence (DNA): TGTGCCAGCAGCTTTCGGGAAAGGCAGGGGGCTTATGGCTACACCTTC. The full variable domain, in which reference TRBV11-2 and TRBJ1-2 provide the parts outside the CDR3, is EAGVAQSPRYKIIEKRQSVAFWCNPISGHATLYWYQQILGQGPKLLIQFQNNGVVDDSQLPKDRFSAERLKGVDSTLKIQPAKLEDSAVYLCASSFRERQGAYGYTFGSGTRLTVV.

About this clonotype: At one end the junction does not follow the germline gene, possibly because of a read error. The chain recombines TRBV7-9 with TRBJ1-2; TRBD1 agrees at 7 bases. The CDR3 has 14 residues. CDR1 and CDR2 from the germline V gene are SEHNR and FQNEAQ (reference sequence). CDR3 region: CASSLTTGNYAYTF. CDR3 nucleotides: TGTGCCAGCAGCTTAACGACAGGGAACTATGCCTACACCTTC.

This clonotype was counted at least ten times. The chain recombines TRBV11-2 with TRBJ2-1; 10 positions match TRBD2. This CDR3 comprises 15 residues. Germline V lookup: CDR1 SGHAT, CDR2 FQNNGV. After removal of 3 bases from V and 4 bases from J, the junction contained 3 bases not matched to a gene. The CDR3 region has the DNA TGTGCCAGCAGCTTGGGGACTAGCGAGTACAATGAGCAGTTCTTC. This translates into CASSLGTSEYNEQFF. Full variable domain (outside the CDR3, taken from reference TRBV11-2 and TRBJ2-1): EAGVAQSPRYKIIEKRQSVAFWCNPISGHATLYWYQQILGQGPKLLIQFQNNGVVDDSQLPKDRFSAERLKGVDSTLKIQPAKLEDSAVYLCASSLGTSEYNEQFFGPGTRLTVL.

Notes on this clonotype: A much bigger clone sits one base away, suggesting this may be a read error. The J gene is TRBJ2-3, the V gene TRBV7-9, with 13 bases that match TRBD2. The CDR3 has 15 amino acids. CDR1 and CDR2 (germline): SEHNR, FQNEAQ (reference sequence). In DNA form, the CDR3 reads TGTGCCAGCAGCTGGACTAGCGGGAGTGCAGATAGGCAGTATTTT. The encoded protein is CASSWTSGSADRQYF.

This clonotype was observed at least ten times. The chain has TRBV12-3 or TRBV12-4 and TRBJ1-2, with D tentatively TRBD1 (6 bases). The CDR3 is 13 amino acids. Trimming took off 5 bases at V and 7 bases at J, with 14 bases between the two ends. CDR3 DNA: TGTGCCAGCAGTCCTCTCGGACAGACTGGCTACACCTTC. Amino acids: CASSPLGQTGYTF.

This clonotype appeared many times. This rearrangement joins TRBV7-2 to TRBJ2-3; TRBD2 aligns across 8 bases. This CDR3 region has 13 residues. The germline V gene encodes CDR1 SGHTA and CDR2 FQGNSA. Trimming at V came to 8 bases and at J to 5 bases, leaving 6 bases not matched to a gene. The CDR3 spells CASSGTSKDTQYF. The DNA for the CDR3 is TGTGCCAGCTCGGGGACTAGTAAAGATACGCAGTATTTT.

This clonotype is deemed medium-sized. Its ends do not fully match the called genes, so a read error is possible. The chain uses TRBV12-3 or TRBV12-4 and TRBJ2-5; unclear D gene. This CDR3 has 11 residues. The CDR3 coding sequence is TGCGCCAGCAGCTTGGGAGAGACCCAGTACTTC. Translation gives CASSLGETQYF.

This clonotype was seen at least ten times. This chain joins TRBV3-1 and TRBJ2-3; D unclear. CDR1 is LGHDT and CDR2 is YNNKEL in the germline V gene (reference sequence). V was clipped by 0 bases and J by 4 bases, with 14 bases between them. The CDR3 is 16 residues long. The CDR3 bases are TGTGCCAGCAGCCAAGATCTGGCGAGACTGGCAGATACGCAGTATTTT. It is translated as CASSQDLARLADTQYF.

This clonotype was seen many times. The rearrangement links TRBV5-1 to TRBJ2-1, with D possibly being TRBD1 or TRBD2 (5 bases each). V lost 0 bases, J lost 9 bases, and 22 bases lay in between. There are 17 residues in the CDR3. The germline CDR1 and CDR2 sequences are SGHRS and YFSETQ. CDR3 nucleotides: TGCGCCAGCAGCTTGGTCGCAAGCCCCAGCGCTGGGGGTGAGCAGTTCTTC. Translating it yields CASSLVASPSAGGEQFF. The full variable domain, in which reference TRBV5-1 and TRBJ2-1 provide the parts outside the CDR3, is KAGVTQTPRYLIKTRGQQVTLSCSPISGHRSVSWYQQTPGQGLQFLFEYFSETQRNKGNFPGRFSGRQFSNSRSEMNVSTLELGDSALYLCASSLVASPSAGGEQFFGPGTRLTVL.

This clonotype was counted ten times or more. The chain is built from TRBV5-1 and TRBJ2-7; D perhaps matches TRBD1 (5 bases). Germline CDR1 SGHRS, CDR2 YFSETQ. Trimming removed 2 bases at V and 2 bases at J, with 14 bases between. The CDR3 is 15 amino acids. CDR3 DNA: TGCGCCAGCAGCTTACAGTTCGACAGTCCCTACGAGCAGTACTTC. Translated: CASSLQFDSPYEQYF.

This clonotype was counted at least ten times. One end of the junction does not line up with germline, which may come from a read error. This chain links TRBV5-6 with TRBJ2-2; 7 nucleotides align to TRBD2. This CDR3 spans 11 amino acids. Germline CDR1 SGHDT, CDR2 YYEEEE. The CDR3 region is CASSAAREVFF. CDR3 in DNA: TGTGCCAGCAGCGCCGCTCGGGAGGTGTTTTTT.

This clonotype came up many times. The chain couples TRBV29-1 to TRBJ1-6, with TRBD1 matching 8 bases. In germline, CDR1 is SQVTM, CDR2 ANQGSEA. This CDR3 comprises 14 residues. Trimming took 6 bases from V and 8 from J; bases not matched to a gene: 9. For the CDR3, the DNA is TGCAGCGTCGCGGGACAGGTGGAGGATTCACCCCTCCACTTT. Translated, it gives CSVAGQVEDSPLHF.

The CDR3 sequence: CATSIGGDAGELFF. The CDR3 DNA sequence: TGTGCCACCAGTATTGGCGGGGATGCAGGGGAGCTGTTTTTT. The chain couples TRBV24-1 to TRBJ2-2, with a weak D call TRBD2 (6 bases). V was pared by 6 bases and J by 8 bases, with 15 bases between. Germline V gives CDR1 KGHDR, CDR2 SFDVKD. This CDR3 has 14 residues.

In its sample, this clonotype was seen many times. The J gene is TRBJ2-2, the V gene TRBV20-1; no reliable D call. This CDR3 contains 15 residues. V was clipped by 1 base and J by 6 bases, with 15 bases between them. The germline V gene encodes CDR1 DFQATT and CDR2 SNEGSKA (reference sequence). The CDR3 loop reads CSARGPASFSGELFF. The CDR3 DNA is TGCAGTGCTAGAGGGCCCGCTAGTTTCTCCGGGGAGCTGTTTTTT.

This clonotype was recorded at least ten times. The chain's CDR3 is CASSLASQETQYF. As DNA, the CDR3 is TGTGCCAGCAGTTTGGCCAGCCAAGAGACCCAGTACTTC. V gene TRBV12-3 or TRBV12-4 combines with J gene TRBJ2-5, with D unresolved. V lost 3 bases to trimming and J lost 1 base, with 6 bases between them. This CDR3 comprises 13 residues.

The J gene is TRBJ2-2, the V gene TRBV20-1; 12 nucleotides match TRBD2. CDR1 DFQATT and CDR2 SNEGSKA come from the germline V gene (reference sequence). Trimming removed 5 bases from V and 5 bases from J; junction bases left unmatched: 15. The length of the CDR3 is 18 residues. CDR3 DNA: TGCAGTGCTGTGGTGGGGACTAGCGGGTCGACGAGAACCGGGGAGCTGTTTTTT. It encodes CSAVVGTSGSTRTGELFF.

This clonotype came up a few times. The chain recombines TRBV23-1 with TRBJ2-7; D is unclear. TRBV23-1 is flagged as an ORF with uncertain function. V was shortened by 2 bases and J by 9 bases, with 17 bases between the two germline ends. There are 14 residues in the CDR3. Written as DNA, the CDR3 is TGCGCCAGCAGTCAACGTTTCACCCGGATCCGGCAGTACTTC. It translates to CASSQRFTRIRQYF.

At least ten counts were recorded for this clonotype. V is TRBV12-3 or TRBV12-4 and J is TRBJ1-1; 8 nucleotides match TRBD1. J gave up 3 bases and V 5 bases, and 8 bases lay outside the gene matches. CDR3 length: 15 amino acids. Here the CDR3 DNA reads TGTGCCAGCAGTCCCTTGGACAGGGAGGACACTGAAGCTTTCTTT. It codes for CASSPLDREDTEAFF.

This clonotype has ten or more counts. CDR3 loop: CASTSYGATTGELFF. DNA of the CDR3: TGTGCCAGCACCTCTTACGGCGCTACAACCGGGGAGCTGTTTTTT. The gene calls are TRBV28 and TRBJ2-2; D is ambiguous. The ends were cut back, 7 bases at V and 5 bases at J, with 17 bases in the middle. Germline V CDR1 and CDR2: MDHEN, SYDVKM. This CDR3 is 15 amino acids long.

This clonotype has ten or more counts. J is TRBJ2-3 and V is TRBV12-3 or TRBV12-4, with D unclear. With 7 bases removed from V and 0 bases from J, the gap between germline ends came to 5 bases. The CDR3 is made up of 12 amino acids. CDR3 in amino acids: CASKFSTDTQYF. The DNA for the CDR3 is TGTGCCAGCAAATTTAGCACAGATACGCAGTATTTT.

This clonotype was observed at least ten times. V is TRBV28 and J is TRBJ1-5; a weak D match, TRBD1 (5 bases). V lost 6 bases, J lost 1 base, and 13 bases lay in between. Germline V gene data show CDR1 as MDHEN and CDR2 as SYDVKM. CDR3 length: 15 residues. CDR3 bases: TGTGCCAGCAGGAGACAGAGGACGAGCAATCAGCCCCAGCATTTT. Amino acid sequence: CASRRQRTSNQPQHF.

This clonotype was detected many times. The V call is TRBV6-1, the J call TRBJ1-5; weak D call: TRBD1 (6 bases). CDR1 is MNHNS, CDR2 SASEGT, per germline. Deletions cut 6 bases from V and 3 bases from J, with 15 bases between. This CDR3 spans 15 amino acids. CDR3 in DNA: TGTGCCAGCAGGGTCGACAGGTTAGACAATCAGCCCCAGCATTTT. This gives the protein CASRVDRLDNQPQHF.

This chain uses TRBV10-1 with TRBJ2-1; TRBD1 agrees at 9 bases. Germline V CDR1 and CDR2: WNHNN, SYGVQD (reference sequence). Trimming at V came to 6 bases and at J to 3 bases, leaving 3 bases not matched to a gene. The CDR3 extends over 14 amino acids. CDR3 residues: CASSRDRVYNEQFF. Here the CDR3 DNA reads TGCGCCAGCAGCAGGGACAGGGTCTACAATGAGCAGTTCTTC.

This clonotype occurred many times. The V call is TRBV7-9, the J call TRBJ2-1; D is unresolved. The germline CDR1 and CDR2 sequences are SEHNR and FQNEAQ (reference sequence). V was trimmed by 6 bases and J by 8 bases, leaving 11 bases between them. The CDR3 is made up of 12 amino acids. The CDR3 sequence: CASSRVVYEQFF. The CDR3 DNA reads as TGTGCCAGCAGTCGCGTGGTGTATGAGCAGTTCTTC.

This clonotype occurred a few times. V is TRBV29-1 and J is TRBJ2-7; TRBD1 matches 9 bases. CDR3 length: 13 residues. Germline V lookup: CDR1 SQVTM, CDR2 ANQGSEA. The V and J ends lost 5 bases and 0 bases, in that order; junction bases with no gene match: 2. The CDR3 here is CSVYRGPSYEQYF. The CDR3 nucleotides read TGCAGCGTTTACAGGGGGCCCTCCTACGAGCAGTACTTC.

This clonotype came up once. This rearrangement joins TRBV6-1 to TRBJ2-3; D may be TRBD2 (6 bases). The CDR3 totals 18 residues. V was trimmed by 5 bases and J by 4 bases, leaving 25 bases between them. Germline assignment: CDR1 MNHNS and CDR2 SASEGT. CDR3 coding DNA: TGTGCCAGCAGTCGAAAAGCGGGCTACATAAAGGAGGCAGATACGCAGTATTTT. It yields the protein CASSRKAGYIKEADTQYF.

This clonotype was seen repeatedly, ten times or more. J is TRBJ2-3 and V is TRBV7-8; 12 bases match TRBD2. The CDR3 is 16 amino acids. The germline CDR1 and CDR2 sequences are SGHVS and FQNEAQ. Trimming took 5 bases from V and 5 from J; bases not matched to a gene: 8. This chain's CDR3 is CASSLWTSGNRDTQYF. CDR3 in DNA: TGTGCCAGCAGCCTGTGGACTAGCGGGAACCGAGATACGCAGTATTTT.

This clonotype occurred many times. The chain links TRBV20-1 to TRBJ2-7; 8 nucleotides align to TRBD1. The germline gives CDR1 DFQATT, CDR2 SNEGSKA (reference sequence). V shed 6 bases and J 3 bases; nucleotides not matched to a gene: 7. This CDR3 spans 13 amino acids. The CDR3 protein is CSARGQDYYEQYF. The DNA of the CDR3 is TGCAGTGCAAGGGGACAGGATTACTACGAGCAGTACTTC.